This record looks at one T cell receptor beta chain sequence and its context. Its antigen is currently unknown. This record comes from a study of neurological immune-mediated disorders. Specified time point: longitudinal time-point 3. Stored at -80 C, 2 million PBMCs were the source of the unsorted libraries. With 10-nucleotide random UMIs, 5'RACE was used to make the cDNA. TCRdb itself ran the 5' RACE reads through MiXCR, one entry per CDR3 protein. The table includes some 89,000 distinct CDR3 sequences, approximately 4.3% detected once. Findings and limits, study-wide: Clinical and MRI features did not associate with the cluster found in multiple sclerosis patients.

The CDR3 runs 13 residues. The V gene lost 5 bases and the J gene lost 15 bases, with 19 bases spanning the gap. The rearrangement uses TRBV12-3 or TRBV12-4 and TRBJ1-4; D not resolved. Sequencing input: PBMCs. This TCR was sampled from an older woman with multiple sclerosis. The CDR3 reads CASSKWTADRLFF. Written as DNA, the CDR3 is TGTGCCAGCAGTAAATGGACGGCAGATAGGTTGTTTTTT.